This T cell receptor (beta chain) is from a study of blood T cell repertoires in COVID-19 (dated by TCRdb to about 2020). A note on the overall study: Collaborator samples came from the United States, Italy and Spain and covered acute and convalescent phases of COVID-19. The prospective study material was composed of cDNA or gDNA derived from T cells, B-cell-depleted T cells, or PBMCs. Subjects who had been exposed to COVID-19, were actively infected with it, or had recovered from it provided the deeply sampled blood TCRbeta repertoires that made up the dataset. The repertoires were made available in a free public database intended to serve as a resource for research on the immune response to SARS-CoV-2. Samples came from the ongoing ImmuneRACE study (first 160 participants) plus 1,254 subjects from 6 global collaborators. Sample metadata almost always included a de-identified subject ID, COVID-19 status, age in years and sex. Where available, HLA class I and class II types were obtained from metadata supplied by the sample provider rather than from assay-based typing.

At one collaborating source in Seattle, patients were enrolled during active infection and were followed longitudinally through the course of disease. Whole blood was collected in K2EDTA tubes by collaborating institutions according to the institutions' own protocols. Collaborator samples were shipped for TCRbeta analysis as frozen whole blood, isolated PBMCs, or DNA extracted from either sample type. To note about this clone: Its antigen specificity is not known. The sample holds no much larger clone one base away, and base qualities are not on file.

TCRbeta CDR3 regions were amplified from genomic DNA using the immunoSEQ Assay, a bias-controlled multiplex PCR. In the paper's pipeline: Within the assay, amplification of reference gene primers was used to estimate how many nucleated cells each sample contained. Sequence reads were collapsed and filtered to measure the absolute abundance of every unique TCRbeta CDR3 rearrangement. For each sample, productive Simpson clonality was calculated by taking the square root of Simpson's diversity index across productive rearrangements. The source is immuneACCESS, and TCRdb retained only in-frame sequences with V and J called. Part of the clones is not carried over; for the studies checked, unresolved V genes explain less than half of this, and the remainder is unexplained. The V and J calls and clone size are taken from that table; D and trimming were inferred from the DNA. In all, the sample holds 350,000 to 450,000 clones, and roughly 90% of those were seen once. The ten largest clones represent less than 2% of the sample.

Taken from cysteine to phenylalanine, the CDR3 has 17 residues. This entry keeps only the CDR3 DNA: 51 bases, framed from base 1. CDR1 and CDR2, per the germline V gene, are SGHRS and YFSETQ. The germline ends are 15 bases apart after V is trimmed by 3 bases and J by 2 bases. General study outcomes and caveats: The quantity of clinical and demographic metadata differed by source and by participant and was supplied without curation.

In this chain, TRBV5-1 is recombined with TRBJ1-6; TRBD1 is a weak D gene call, 6 bases matching. This TCR came from a woman aged 40 to 55 with COVID-19, enrolled during active disease. The sample consisted of peripheral blood. The CDR3 region: CASSSKPGATYNSPLHF. The bases are TGCGCCAGCAGCTCGAAACCAGGGGCAACCTATAATTCACCCCTCCACTTT.